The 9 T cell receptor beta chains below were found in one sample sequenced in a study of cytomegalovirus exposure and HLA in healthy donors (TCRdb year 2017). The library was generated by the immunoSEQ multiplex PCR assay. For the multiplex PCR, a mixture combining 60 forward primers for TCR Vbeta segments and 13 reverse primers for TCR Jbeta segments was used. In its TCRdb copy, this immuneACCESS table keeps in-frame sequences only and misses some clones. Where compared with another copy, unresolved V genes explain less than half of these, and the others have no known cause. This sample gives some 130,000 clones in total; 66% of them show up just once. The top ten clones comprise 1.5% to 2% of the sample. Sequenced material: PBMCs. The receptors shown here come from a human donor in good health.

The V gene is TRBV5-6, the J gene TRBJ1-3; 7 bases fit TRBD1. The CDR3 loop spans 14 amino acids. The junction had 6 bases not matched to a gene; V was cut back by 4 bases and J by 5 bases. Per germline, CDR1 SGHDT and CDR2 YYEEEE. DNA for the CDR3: TGTGCCAGCAGCACGAGGGACAGCCGAAACACCATATATTTT. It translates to CASSTRDSRNTIYF.

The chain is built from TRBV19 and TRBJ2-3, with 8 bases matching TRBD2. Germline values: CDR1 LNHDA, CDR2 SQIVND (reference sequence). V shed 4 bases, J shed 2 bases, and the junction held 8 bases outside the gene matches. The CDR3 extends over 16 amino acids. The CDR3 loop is CASSTQTSELTDTQYF. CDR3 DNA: TGTGCCAGTAGTACCCAGACTAGCGAGCTCACAGATACGCAGTATTTT. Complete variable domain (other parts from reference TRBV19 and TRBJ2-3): DGGITQSPKYLFRKEGQNVTLSCEQNLNHDAMYWYRQDPGQGLRLIYYSQIVNDFQKGDIAEGYSVSREKKESFPLTVTSAQKNPTAFYLCASSTQTSELTDTQYFGPGTRLTVL.

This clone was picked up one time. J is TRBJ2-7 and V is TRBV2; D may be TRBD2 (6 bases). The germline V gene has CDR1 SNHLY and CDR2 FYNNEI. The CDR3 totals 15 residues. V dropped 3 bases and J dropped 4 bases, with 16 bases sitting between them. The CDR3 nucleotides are TGTGCCAGCAGTGACCCGGGAGAGAAGGGATACGAGCAGTACTTC. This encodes CASSDPGEKGYEQYF.

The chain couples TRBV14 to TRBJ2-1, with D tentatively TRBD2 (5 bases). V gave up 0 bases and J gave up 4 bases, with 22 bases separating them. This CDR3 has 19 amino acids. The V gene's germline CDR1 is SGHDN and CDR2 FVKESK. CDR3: CASSQDSLAPRVGYNEQFF. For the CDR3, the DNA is TGTGCCAGCAGCCAAGATTCGCTAGCCCCTAGAGTGGGATACAATGAGCAGTTCTTC.

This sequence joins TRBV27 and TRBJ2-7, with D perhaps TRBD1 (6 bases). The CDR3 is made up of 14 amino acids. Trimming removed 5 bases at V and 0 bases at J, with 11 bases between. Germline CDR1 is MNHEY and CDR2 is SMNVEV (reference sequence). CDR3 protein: CASSDTGLSYEQYF. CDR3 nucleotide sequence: TGTGCCAGCAGTGACACAGGGCTCTCCTACGAGCAGTACTTC.

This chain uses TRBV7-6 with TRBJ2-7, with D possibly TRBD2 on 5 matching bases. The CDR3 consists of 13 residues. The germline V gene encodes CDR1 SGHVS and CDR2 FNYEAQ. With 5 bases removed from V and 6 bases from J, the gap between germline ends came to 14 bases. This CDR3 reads CASSRSGLTEQYF. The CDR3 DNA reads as TGTGCCAGCAGCCGTTCCGGACTGACCGAGCAGTACTTC.

The CDR3: CASSAGRGAPGETQYF. The CDR3 nucleotides are TGTGCCAGCAGTGCCGGCAGGGGCGCCCCTGGAGAGACCCAGTACTTC. V usage is TRBV14 and J usage is TRBJ2-5; tentatively, D is TRBD1 (6 bases). Between the trimmed V and J ends, which lost 6 bases and 4 bases, there was a span of 21 bases. CDR1 and CDR2 (germline): SGHDN, FVKESK. The CDR3 covers 16 residues.

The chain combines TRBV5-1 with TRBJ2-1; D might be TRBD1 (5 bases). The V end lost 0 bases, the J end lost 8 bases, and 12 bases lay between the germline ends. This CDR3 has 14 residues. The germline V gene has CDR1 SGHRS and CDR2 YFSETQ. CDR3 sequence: CASSLAQGGDEQFF. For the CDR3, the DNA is TGCGCCAGCAGCTTGGCGCAGGGTGGGGATGAGCAGTTCTTC.

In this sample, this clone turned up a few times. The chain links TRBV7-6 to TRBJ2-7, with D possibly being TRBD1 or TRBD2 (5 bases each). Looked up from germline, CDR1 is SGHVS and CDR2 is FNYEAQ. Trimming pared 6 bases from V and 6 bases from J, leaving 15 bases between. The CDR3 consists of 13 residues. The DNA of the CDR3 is TGTGCCAGCAGTTTACAGGAGGTGGGCGAGCAGTACTTC. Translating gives CASSLQEVGEQYF.